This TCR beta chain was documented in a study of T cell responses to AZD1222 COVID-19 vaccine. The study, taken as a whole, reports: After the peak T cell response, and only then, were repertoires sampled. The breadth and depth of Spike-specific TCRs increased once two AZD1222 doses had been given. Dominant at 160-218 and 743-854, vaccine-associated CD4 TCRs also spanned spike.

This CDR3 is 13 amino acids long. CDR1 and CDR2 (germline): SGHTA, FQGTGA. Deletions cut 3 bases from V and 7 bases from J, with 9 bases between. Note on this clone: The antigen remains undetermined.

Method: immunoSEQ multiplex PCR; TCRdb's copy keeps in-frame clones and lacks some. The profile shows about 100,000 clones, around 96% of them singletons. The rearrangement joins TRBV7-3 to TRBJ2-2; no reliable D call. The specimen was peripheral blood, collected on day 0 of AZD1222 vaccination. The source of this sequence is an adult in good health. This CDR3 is CASSFLKGGELFF. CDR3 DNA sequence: TGTGCCAGCAGCTTTTTGAAAGGCGGGGAGCTGTTTTTT.